This is a list of T cell receptor beta chains from one sample in a study of CD8 T cells in Susac syndrome. TCRdb called the immunoSEQ multiplex PCR reads again in MiXCR, with one record for every CDR3 protein. The profile shows more than 100,000 distinct CDR3 sequences, over 90% of them singletons. The sequenced material came from CD4+ T cells from PBMCs. The receptors were sampled from a human donor with Susac syndrome. The conserved cysteine and the conserved F or W are not part of the CDR3 here.

j_call | v_call | cdr3_aa
TRBJ2-1 | TRBV7-9 | ASSLAASYNEQF
TRBJ2-1 | TRBV29-1 | SADFSYNEQF
TRBJ2-7 | TRBV5-1 | ASSVTGDSYEQY
TRBJ2-3 | TRBV2 | ASSGSLAGSTDTQY
TRBJ1-5 | TRBV6-2/TRBV6-3 | ASSYYGYQPQH
TRBJ1-2 | TRBV29-1 | SVEVGYGYT
TRBJ2-1 | TRBV12-3/TRBV12-4 | ASVPSPYNEQF
TRBJ1-1 | TRBV29-1 | SAPGQGAAEAF
TRBJ1-3 | TRBV4-3 | ASSQVATLHSGNTIY
TRBJ2-7 | TRBV7-8 | ASNLGTSGSESSYEQY
TRBJ2-5 | TRBV29-1 | SVGGGGETQY
TRBJ2-1 | TRBV4-1 | ASSQGTSRPGEQF
TRBJ2-3 | TRBV15 | ATSGPTDTQY
TRBJ1-1 | TRBV14 | ASSQPGTWAEAF
TRBJ2-1 | TRBV20-1 | SASGRAWSDEQF
TRBJ2-1 | TRBV5-4 | ASSSRGDSYNEQF
TRBJ2-1 | TRBV18 | ASSPPGTGSSRGVEQF
TRBJ2-6 | TRBV20-1 | SARTGGASGANVLT
TRBJ1-5 | TRBV29-1 | SVAGQGHQPQH
TRBJ2-3 | TRBV20-1 | SALKVPFTDTQY
TRBJ1-1 | TRBV18 | ASSPQRGVHTEAF
TRBJ1-1 | TRBV29-1 | SVGDRVNTEAF
TRBJ1-5 | TRBV19 | ASRDRPNQPQH
TRBJ1-2 | TRBV9 | ASSVNADSYGYT
TRBJ1-2 | TRBV12-3/TRBV12-4 | ASSSSGDYGYT
TRBJ2-1 | TRBV11-2 | ASSLVRANEQF
TRBJ2-5 | TRBV7-9 | ASTPGQGEETQY
TRBJ1-5 | TRBV9 | ASSVAAEAQPQH
TRBJ1-5 | TRBV15 | ATSRGQGGNQPQH
TRBJ1-5 | TRBV5-5 | ASSLPGTGIQPQH
TRBJ1-1 | TRBV11-1 | ASSLETGSTEAF
TRBJ1-5 | TRBV24-1 | ATSDAGQGGNQPQH
TRBJ1-1 | TRBV28 | ASSLDRKMAF
TRBJ2-7 | TRBV27 | ASSFDYPNSYEQY
TRBJ1-1 | TRBV30 | AWSRPLTEAF
TRBJ2-1 | TRBV4-1 | ASSQGPGQGNNEQF
TRBJ2-7 | TRBV12-3/TRBV12-4 | ASSLDPQVGEQY
TRBJ1-1 | TRBV18 | ASSQDTMNTEAF
TRBJ2-7 | TRBV6-5 | ASSRGTSGKNEQY
TRBJ2-1 | TRBV9 | ASSVKRMGGGYNEQF
TRBJ1-1 | TRBV15 | ATSRFGGAATEAF
TRBJ1-3 | TRBV9 | ASSVKDKKNTIY
TRBJ2-5 | TRBV12-3/TRBV12-4 | ASTPQTGRETQY
TRBJ1-2 | TRBV20-1 | SARLGRSYGYT
TRBJ1-2 | TRBV3-1 | ASSQDKWGGYGYT
TRBJ1-2 | TRBV30 | AWRPRDGYT
TRBJ2-7 | TRBV28 | ASYRPDTYEQY